This passage covers 12 T cell receptor beta chains from one sample sequenced in a study of blood T cell repertoires in COVID-19. Repertoires were generated with immunoSEQ multiplex PCR, while TCRdb's copy carries only in-frame clones and drops some. The data contain some 70,000 clones, over 60% of them singletons. The sample taken for sequencing was peripheral blood. All receptors derive from a man aged 55 to 70 with COVID-19, enrolled during active disease.

Here the CDR3 reads CASNFGVAHTGELFF. CDR3 sequence (DNA): TGTGCCAGTAATTTTGGTGTGGCCCACACCGGGGAGCTGTTTTTT. The chain combines TRBV19 with TRBJ2-2; no clear D. The ends were cut back, 7 bases at V and 3 bases at J, with 15 bases in the middle. The germline V gene has CDR1 LNHDA and CDR2 SQIVND (reference sequence). The CDR3 runs to 15 residues.

The J gene is TRBJ1-1, the V gene TRBV29-1; 7 bases agree with TRBD1. The CDR3 runs to 12 residues. Looked up from germline, CDR1 is SQVTM and CDR2 is ANQGSEA. With V trimmed by 6 bases and J by 5 bases, 6 bases remained unmatched. The CDR3 loop reads CSVITGVTEAFF. In nucleotides, the CDR3 is TGCAGCGTCATAACAGGGGTTACTGAAGCTTTCTTT.

The chain combines TRBV2 with TRBJ2-6; TRBD1 is a possible D gene (5 bases). The CDR3 runs 15 residues. V was clipped by 5 bases and J by 2 bases, with 10 bases between them. Per germline, CDR1 SNHLY and CDR2 FYNNEI. This chain's CDR3 is CASSPRQTGANVLTF. The CDR3 bases are TGTGCCAGCAGTCCCAGACAGACTGGGGCCAACGTCCTGACTTTC.

The rearrangement links TRBV2 to TRBJ2-3, with no clear D. The CDR3 spans 14 residues. Deletions cut 4 bases from V and 0 bases from J, with 8 bases between. The germline V gene encodes CDR1 SNHLY and CDR2 FYNNEI. CDR3 bases: TGTGCCAGCAGTGGACTGTCTAGCACAGATACGCAGTATTTT. It specifies CASSGLSSTDTQYF.

V gene TRBV7-9 combines with J gene TRBJ1-1, with D possibly matching TRBD1 (6 bases). This CDR3 is built from 15 residues. Germline CDR1 is SEHNR and CDR2 is FQNEAQ (reference sequence). Trimming left V 1 base short and J 1 base short, with 10 bases between. This CDR3 reads CASSLGRGRNTEAFF. The CDR3 DNA is TGTGCCAGCAGCTTAGGGCGGGGGCGGAACACTGAAGCTTTCTTT.

The rearrangement links TRBV11-3 to TRBJ2-5; 13 nucleotides line up with TRBD2. V was clipped by 5 bases and J by 8 bases; unmatched bases: 2. Germline loops: CDR1 SGHNT, CDR2 YENEEA. This CDR3 comprises 13 residues. The DNA of the CDR3 is TGTGCCAGCAGCGGGACTAGCGGGGATACCCAGTACTTC. As protein: CASSGTSGDTQYF. The entire variable domain, with the rest obtained from reference TRBV11-3 and TRBJ2-5, is as follows: EAGVVQSPRYKIIEKKQPVAFWCNPISGHNTLYWYLQNLGQGPELLIRYENEEAVDDSQLPKDRFSAERLKGVDSTLKIQPAELGDSAVYLCASSGTSGDTQYFGPGTRLLVL.

The chain recombines TRBV6-6 with TRBJ2-7, with D possibly being TRBD1 (6 bases). The germline V and J ends were trimmed by 6 bases and 5 bases, with 14 bases remaining between them. The germline V gene encodes CDR1 MNHNY and CDR2 SVGAGI (reference sequence). This CDR3 is 13 amino acids long. This CDR3 is CASSTQGNNEQYF. CDR3 in DNA: TGTGCCAGCAGCACACAGGGAAATAACGAGCAGTACTTC.

The V and J genes are TRBV5-4 and TRBJ2-1; 10 bases line up with TRBD2. Germline assignment: CDR1 SGHNT and CDR2 YYREEE (reference sequence). This CDR3 is 14 amino acids long. V dropped 4 bases and J dropped 10; count of bases not matched to a gene: 8. CDR3 sequence: CASSTGLADGEQFF. In DNA, the CDR3 is TGTGCCAGCAGCACCGGACTAGCGGATGGGGAGCAGTTCTTC. The full variable domain, in which reference TRBV5-4 and TRBJ2-1 provide the parts outside the CDR3, is ETGVTQSPTHLIKTRGQQVTLRCSSQSGHNTVSWYQQALGQGPQFIFQYYREEENGRGNFPPRFSGLQFPNYSSELNVNALELDDSALYLCASSTGLADGEQFFGPGTRLTVL.

This clone was counted a single time. The rearrangement joins TRBV12-3 or TRBV12-4 to TRBJ1-1; D gene unclear. The CDR3 is made up of 12 amino acids. Trimming shortened V by 3 bases and J by 3 bases, and 5 bases separated the two germline ends. This chain's CDR3 is CASSFGDTEAFF. As DNA, the CDR3 is TGTGCCAGCAGTTTCGGGGACACTGAAGCTTTCTTT.

The V call is TRBV5-5, the J call TRBJ2-3, with a weak D call TRBD2 (6 bases). V dropped 0 bases and J dropped 3 bases, with 8 bases sitting between them. The CDR3 loop spans 14 amino acids. Germline CDR1 is SGHKS and CDR2 is YYEKEE (reference sequence). CDR3 bases: TGTGCCAGCAGCTTGGGGCGGGGTACAGATACGCAGTATTTT. Translation gives CASSLGRGTDTQYF.

This clone was recorded a few times. The J gene is TRBJ2-2, the V gene TRBV19; 8 bases align to TRBD2. The CDR3 is 15 residues long. The trim removed 4 bases at V and 5 bases at J, leaving 6 bases unmatched. Germline CDR1 reads LNHDA; CDR2 reads SQIVND (reference sequence). The CDR3 bases are TGTGCCAGTAGTAGAGGACTAGCACAGACCGGGGAGCTGTTTTTT. Translating it yields CASSRGLAQTGELFF.

The chain has TRBV20-1 and TRBJ2-7, with 8 nucleotides matching TRBD1. V gave up 5 bases and J gave up 5 bases; unmatched junction bases: 2. CDR3 size: 11 residues. The germline gives CDR1 DFQATT, CDR2 SNEGSKA (reference sequence). In DNA, the CDR3 is TGCAGTGCTGGACAGGGAGACGAGCAGTACTTC. It encodes CSAGQGDEQYF.